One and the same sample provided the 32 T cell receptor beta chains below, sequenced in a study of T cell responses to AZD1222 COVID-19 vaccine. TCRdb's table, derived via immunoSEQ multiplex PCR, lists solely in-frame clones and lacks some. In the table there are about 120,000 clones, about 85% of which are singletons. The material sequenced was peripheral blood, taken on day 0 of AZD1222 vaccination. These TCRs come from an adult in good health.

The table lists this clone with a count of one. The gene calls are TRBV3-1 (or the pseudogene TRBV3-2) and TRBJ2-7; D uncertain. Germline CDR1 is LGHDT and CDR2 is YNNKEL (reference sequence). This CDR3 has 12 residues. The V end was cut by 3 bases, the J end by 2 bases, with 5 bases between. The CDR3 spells CASSHTPYEQYF. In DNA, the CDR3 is TGTGCCAGCAGCCATACCCCCTACGAGCAGTACTTC.

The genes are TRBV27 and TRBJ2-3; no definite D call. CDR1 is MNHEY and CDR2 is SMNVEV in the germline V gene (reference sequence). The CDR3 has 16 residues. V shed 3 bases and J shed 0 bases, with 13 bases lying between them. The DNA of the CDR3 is TGTGCCAGCAGTTTGAGGCTATCGGGCAGCACAGATACGCAGTATTTT. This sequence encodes CASSLRLSGSTDTQYF.

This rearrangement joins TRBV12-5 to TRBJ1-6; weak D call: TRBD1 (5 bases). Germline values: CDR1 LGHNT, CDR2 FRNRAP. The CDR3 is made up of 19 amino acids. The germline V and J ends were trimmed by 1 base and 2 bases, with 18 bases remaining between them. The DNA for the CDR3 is TGTGCTAGTGGTTTGGCAGTCAGGGTCAAGGTAGCCTATAATTCACCCCTCCACTTT. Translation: CASGLAVRVKVAYNSPLHF. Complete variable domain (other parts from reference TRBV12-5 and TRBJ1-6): DARVTQTPRHKVTEMGQEVTMRCQPILGHNTVFWYRQTMMQGLELLAYFRNRAPLDDSGMPKDRFSAEMPDATLATLKIQPSEPRDSAVYFCASGLAVRVKVAYNSPLHFGNGTRLTVT.

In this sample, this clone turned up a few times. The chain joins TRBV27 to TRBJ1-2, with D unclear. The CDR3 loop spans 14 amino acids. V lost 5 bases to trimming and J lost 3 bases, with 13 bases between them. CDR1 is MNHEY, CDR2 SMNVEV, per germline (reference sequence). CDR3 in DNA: TGTGCCAGCAGTCTCGGACGGATGGACTATGGCTACACCTTC. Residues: CASSLGRMDYGYTF.

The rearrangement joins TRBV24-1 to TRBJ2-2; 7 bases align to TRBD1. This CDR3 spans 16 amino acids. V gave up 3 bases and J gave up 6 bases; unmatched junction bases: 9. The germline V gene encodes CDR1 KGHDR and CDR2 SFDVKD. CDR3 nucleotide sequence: TGTGCCACCAGTGATCCGGCGGACAGGCCCCCCGGGGAGCTGTTTTTT. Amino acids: CATSDPADRPPGELFF.

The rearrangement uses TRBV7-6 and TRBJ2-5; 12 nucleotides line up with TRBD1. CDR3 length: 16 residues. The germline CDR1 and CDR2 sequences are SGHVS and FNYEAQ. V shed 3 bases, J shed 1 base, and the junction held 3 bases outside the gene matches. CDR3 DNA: TGTGCCAGCAGCTTGGGGACAGGGGGCCTCCAAGAGACCCAGTACTTC. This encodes CASSLGTGGLQETQYF.

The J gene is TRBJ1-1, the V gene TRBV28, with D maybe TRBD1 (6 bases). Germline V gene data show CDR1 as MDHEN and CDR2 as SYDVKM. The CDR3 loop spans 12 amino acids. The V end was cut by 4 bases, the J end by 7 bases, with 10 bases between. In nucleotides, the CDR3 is TGTGCCAGCAGTTCGGGGGGGCTTGAAGCTTTCTTT. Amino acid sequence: CASSSGGLEAFF.

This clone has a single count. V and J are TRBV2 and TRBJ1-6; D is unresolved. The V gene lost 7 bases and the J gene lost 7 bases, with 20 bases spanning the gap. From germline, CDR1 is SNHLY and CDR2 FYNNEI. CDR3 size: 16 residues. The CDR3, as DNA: TGTGCCAGCACCCAAGGGAAAGTGGGTCGGAATTCACCCCTCCACTTT. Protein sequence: CASTQGKVGRNSPLHF.

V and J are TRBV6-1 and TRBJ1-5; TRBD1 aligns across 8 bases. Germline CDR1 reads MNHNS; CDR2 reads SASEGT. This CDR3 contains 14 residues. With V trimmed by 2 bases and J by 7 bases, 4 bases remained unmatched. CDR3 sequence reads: CASSETGGGQPQHF. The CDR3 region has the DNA TGTGCCAGCAGTGAAACAGGGGGAGGCCAGCCCCAGCATTTT.

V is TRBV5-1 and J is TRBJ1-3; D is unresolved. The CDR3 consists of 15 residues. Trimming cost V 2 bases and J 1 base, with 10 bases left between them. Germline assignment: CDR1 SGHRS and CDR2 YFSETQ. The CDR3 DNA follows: TGCGCCAGCAGCTTTTTCGCAGGTTCTGGAAACACCATATATTTT. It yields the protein CASSFFAGSGNTIYF.

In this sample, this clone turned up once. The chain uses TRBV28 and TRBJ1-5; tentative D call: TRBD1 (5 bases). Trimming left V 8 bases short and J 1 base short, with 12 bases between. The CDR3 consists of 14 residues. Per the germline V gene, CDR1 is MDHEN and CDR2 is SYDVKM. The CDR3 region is CASVEGPSNQPQHF. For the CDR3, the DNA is TGTGCCAGCGTTGAGGGACCGAGCAATCAGCCCCAGCATTTT.

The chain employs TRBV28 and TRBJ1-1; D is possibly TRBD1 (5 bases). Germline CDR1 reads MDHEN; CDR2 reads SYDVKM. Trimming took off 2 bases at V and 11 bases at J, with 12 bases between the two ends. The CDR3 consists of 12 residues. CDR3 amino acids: CASSLVDTAAFF. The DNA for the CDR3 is TGTGCCAGCAGTTTAGTGGACACGGCCGCTTTCTTT. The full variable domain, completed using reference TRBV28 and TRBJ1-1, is DVKVTQSSRYLVKRTGEKVFLECVQDMDHENMFWYRQDPGLGLRLIYFSYDVKMKEKGDIPEGYSVSREKKERFSLILESASTNQTSMYLCASSLVDTAAFFGQGTRLTVV.

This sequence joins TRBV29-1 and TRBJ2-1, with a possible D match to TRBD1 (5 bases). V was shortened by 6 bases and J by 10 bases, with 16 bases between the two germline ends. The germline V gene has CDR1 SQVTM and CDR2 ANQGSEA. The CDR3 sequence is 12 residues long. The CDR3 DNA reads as TGCAGCGTGGCTAGGGGCCAGGGAGAGCAGTTCTTC. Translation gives CSVARGQGEQFF.

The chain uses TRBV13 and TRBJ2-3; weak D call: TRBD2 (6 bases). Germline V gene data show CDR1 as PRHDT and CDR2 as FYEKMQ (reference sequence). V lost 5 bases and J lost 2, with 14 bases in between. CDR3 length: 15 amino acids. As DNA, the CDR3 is TGTGCCAGCAGCCATAGGAGGGAGAACACAGATACGCAGTATTTT. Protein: CASSHRRENTDTQYF.

The CDR3 DNA reads as TGCGCCAGCAGTGGGCCAGCGAACATTCAGTACTTC. Protein: CASSGPANIQYF. The chain is built from TRBV10-1 and TRBJ2-4, with D hard to call. CDR3 length equals 12 residues. Deletions cut 4 bases from V and 7 bases from J, with 8 bases between. Per the germline V gene, CDR1 is WNHNN and CDR2 is SYGVQD (reference sequence).

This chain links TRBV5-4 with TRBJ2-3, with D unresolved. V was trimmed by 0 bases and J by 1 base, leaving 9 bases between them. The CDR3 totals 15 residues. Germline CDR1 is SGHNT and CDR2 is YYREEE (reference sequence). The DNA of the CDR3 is TGTGCCAGCAGCTTGGAAGACACTGGCACAGATACGCAGTATTTT. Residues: CASSLEDTGTDTQYF.

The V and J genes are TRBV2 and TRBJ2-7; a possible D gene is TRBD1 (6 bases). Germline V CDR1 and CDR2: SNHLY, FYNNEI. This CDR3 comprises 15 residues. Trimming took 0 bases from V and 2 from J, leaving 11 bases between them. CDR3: CASSEAGTPPYEQYF. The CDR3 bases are TGTGCCAGCAGTGAAGCCGGGACACCCCCCTACGAGCAGTACTTC.

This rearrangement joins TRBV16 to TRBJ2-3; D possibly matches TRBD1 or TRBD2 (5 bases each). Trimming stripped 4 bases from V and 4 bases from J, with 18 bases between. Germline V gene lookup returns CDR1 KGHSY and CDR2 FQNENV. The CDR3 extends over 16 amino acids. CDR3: CASSRPEGPGPDTQYF. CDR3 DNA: TGTGCCAGCAGCCGCCCCGAGGGACCGGGGCCAGATACGCAGTATTTT. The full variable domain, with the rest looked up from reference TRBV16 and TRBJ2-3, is GEEVAQTPKHLVRGEGQKAKLYCAPIKGHSYVFWYQQVLKNEFKFLISFQNENVFDETGMPKERFSAKCLPNSPCSLEIQATKLEDSAVYFCASSRPEGPGPDTQYFGPGTRLTVL.

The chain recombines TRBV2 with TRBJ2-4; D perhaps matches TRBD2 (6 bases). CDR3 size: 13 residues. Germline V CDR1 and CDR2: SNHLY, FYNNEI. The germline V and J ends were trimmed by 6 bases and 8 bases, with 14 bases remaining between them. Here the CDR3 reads CASRGGVGDIQYF. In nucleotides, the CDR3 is TGTGCCAGCAGGGGGGGAGTGGGAGACATTCAGTACTTC.

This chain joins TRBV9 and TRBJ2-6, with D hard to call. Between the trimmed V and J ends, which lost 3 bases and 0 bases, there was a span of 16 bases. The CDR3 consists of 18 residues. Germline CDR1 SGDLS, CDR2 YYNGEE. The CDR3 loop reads CASSAGGRFASGANVLTF. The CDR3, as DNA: TGTGCCAGCAGCGCCGGTGGCCGATTCGCCTCTGGGGCCAACGTCCTGACTTTC.

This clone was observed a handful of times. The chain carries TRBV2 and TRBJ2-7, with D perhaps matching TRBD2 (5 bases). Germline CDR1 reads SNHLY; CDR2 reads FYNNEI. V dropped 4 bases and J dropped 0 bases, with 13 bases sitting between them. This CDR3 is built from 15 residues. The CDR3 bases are TGTGCCAGCAGTGGCTGGACTGCGAGCTCCTACGAGCAGTACTTC. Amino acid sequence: CASSGWTASSYEQYF.

CDR3 sequence reads: CASSLLGGEDTQYF. As DNA, the CDR3 is TGTGCCAGCAGTTTACTCGGGGGCGAAGATACGCAGTATTTT. The chain uses TRBV28 and TRBJ2-3; D possibly matches TRBD1 or TRBD2 (6 bases each). The CDR3 is made up of 14 amino acids. Germline lookup yields CDR1 MDHEN and CDR2 SYDVKM. Deletions cut 2 bases from V and 5 bases from J, with 11 bases between.

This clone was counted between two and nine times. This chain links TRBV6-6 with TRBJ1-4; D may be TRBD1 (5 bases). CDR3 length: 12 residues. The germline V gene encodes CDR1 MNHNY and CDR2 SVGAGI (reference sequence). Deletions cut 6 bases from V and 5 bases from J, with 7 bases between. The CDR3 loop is CASRAGNEKLFF. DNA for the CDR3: TGTGCCAGCAGGGCAGGGAATGAAAAACTGTTTTTT.

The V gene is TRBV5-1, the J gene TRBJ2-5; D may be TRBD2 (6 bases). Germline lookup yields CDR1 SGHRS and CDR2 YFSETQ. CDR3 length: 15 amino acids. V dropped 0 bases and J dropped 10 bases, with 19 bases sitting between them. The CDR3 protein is CASSLGDSKWWDQYF. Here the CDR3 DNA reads TGCGCCAGCAGCTTGGGGGACTCCAAGTGGTGGGACCAGTACTTC.

The CDR3 is CASSLWRAGAGSYEQYF. The CDR3 DNA is TGCGCCAGCAGCTTGTGGAGGGCAGGGGCCGGTTCCTACGAGCAGTACTTC. This sequence joins TRBV5-1 and TRBJ2-7; D tentatively reads TRBD1 or TRBD2 (6 bases each). The CDR3 consists of 17 residues. The germline V gene has CDR1 SGHRS and CDR2 YFSETQ. The V end lost 1 base, the J end lost 1 base, and 18 bases lay between the germline ends.

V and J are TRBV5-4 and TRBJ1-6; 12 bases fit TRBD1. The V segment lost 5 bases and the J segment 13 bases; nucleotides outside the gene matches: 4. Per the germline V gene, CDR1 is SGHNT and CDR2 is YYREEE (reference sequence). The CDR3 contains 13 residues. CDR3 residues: CASSPGTGGPLHF. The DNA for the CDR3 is TGTGCCAGCAGTCCGGGGACAGGGGGCCCCCTCCACTTT.

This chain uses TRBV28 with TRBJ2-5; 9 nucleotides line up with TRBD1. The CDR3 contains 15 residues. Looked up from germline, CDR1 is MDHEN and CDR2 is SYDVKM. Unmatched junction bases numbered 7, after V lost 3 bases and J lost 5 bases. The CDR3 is CASSFHTGGNETQYF. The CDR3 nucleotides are TGTGCCAGCAGTTTCCATACAGGGGGCAACGAGACCCAGTACTTC.

The CDR3 reads CAWSREGKQYF. CDR3 DNA sequence: TGTGCCTGGAGTCGGGAAGGAAAGCAGTACTTC. The chain has TRBV30 and TRBJ2-7, with D possibly TRBD2 on 5 matching bases. V shed 2 bases and J shed 8 bases, with 10 bases lying between them. This CDR3 comprises 11 residues. From germline, CDR1 is GTSNPN and CDR2 SVGIG (reference sequence). The variable domain in full, completed from reference TRBV30 and TRBJ2-7, reads SQTIHQWPATLVQPVGSPLSLECTVEGTSNPNLYWYRQAAGRGLQLLFYSVGIGQISSEVPQNLSASRPQDRQFILSSKKLLLSDSGFYLCAWSREGKQYFGPGTRLTVT.

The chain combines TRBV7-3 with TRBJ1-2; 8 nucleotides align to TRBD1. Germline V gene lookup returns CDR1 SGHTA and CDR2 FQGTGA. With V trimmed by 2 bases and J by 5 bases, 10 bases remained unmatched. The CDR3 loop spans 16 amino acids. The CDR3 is CASSLGGQESRYGYTF. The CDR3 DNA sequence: TGTGCCAGCAGCTTAGGGGGACAGGAAAGTCGGTATGGCTACACCTTC.

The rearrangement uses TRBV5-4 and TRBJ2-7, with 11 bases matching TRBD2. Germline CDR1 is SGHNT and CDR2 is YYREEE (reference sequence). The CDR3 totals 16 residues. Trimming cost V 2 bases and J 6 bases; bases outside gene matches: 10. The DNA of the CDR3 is TGTGCCAGCAGCTTAAAGGTTGGGACTAGCGGTACCGAGCAGTACTTC. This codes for CASSLKVGTSGTEQYF.

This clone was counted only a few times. The CDR3 loop is CASSMTWGNQPQHF. In nucleotides, the CDR3 is TGTGCCAGTAGTATGACGTGGGGCAATCAGCCCCAGCATTTT. The rearrangement links TRBV19 to TRBJ1-5; D gene ambiguous. V shed 3 bases and J shed 2 bases, with 8 bases lying between them. The CDR3 runs to 14 residues. Germline V gene data show CDR1 as LNHDA and CDR2 as SQIVND (reference sequence).

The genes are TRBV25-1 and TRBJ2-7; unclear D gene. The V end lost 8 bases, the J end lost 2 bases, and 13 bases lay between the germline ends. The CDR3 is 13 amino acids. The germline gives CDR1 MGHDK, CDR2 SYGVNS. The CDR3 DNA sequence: TGTGCCAGCCTTCAGCCATCCACCTACGAGCAGTACTTC. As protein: CASLQPSTYEQYF.